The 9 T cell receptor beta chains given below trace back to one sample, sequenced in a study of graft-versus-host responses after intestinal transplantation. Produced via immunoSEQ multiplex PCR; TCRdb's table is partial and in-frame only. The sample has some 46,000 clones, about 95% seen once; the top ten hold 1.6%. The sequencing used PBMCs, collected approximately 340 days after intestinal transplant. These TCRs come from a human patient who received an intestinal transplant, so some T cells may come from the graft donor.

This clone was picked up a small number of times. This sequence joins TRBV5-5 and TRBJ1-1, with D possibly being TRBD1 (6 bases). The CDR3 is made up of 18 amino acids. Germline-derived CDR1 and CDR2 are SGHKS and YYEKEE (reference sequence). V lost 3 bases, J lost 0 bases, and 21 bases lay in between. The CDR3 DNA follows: TGTGCCAGCAGCTGGAGGACAGTTTCCTTTTCCATGAACACTGAAGCTTTCTTT. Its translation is CASSWRTVSFSMNTEAFF. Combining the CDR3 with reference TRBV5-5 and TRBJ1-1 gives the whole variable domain DAGVTQSPTHLIKTRGQQVTLRCSPISGHKSVSWYQQVLGQGPQFIFQYYEKEERGRGNFPDRFSARQFPNYSSELNVNALLLGDSALYLCASSWRTVSFSMNTEAFFGQGTRLTVV.

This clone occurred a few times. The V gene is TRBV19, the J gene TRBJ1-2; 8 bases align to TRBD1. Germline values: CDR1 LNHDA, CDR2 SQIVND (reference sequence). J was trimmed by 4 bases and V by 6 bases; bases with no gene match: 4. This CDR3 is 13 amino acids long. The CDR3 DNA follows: TGTGCCAGTAGCTACCAGGGGGCCTATGGCTACACCTTC. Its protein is CASSYQGAYGYTF.

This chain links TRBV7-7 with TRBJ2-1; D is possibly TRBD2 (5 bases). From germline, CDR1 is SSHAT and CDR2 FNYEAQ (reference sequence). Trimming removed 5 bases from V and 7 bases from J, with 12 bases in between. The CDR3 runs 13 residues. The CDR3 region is CASSASPGNEQFF. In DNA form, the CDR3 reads TGTGCCAGCAGCGCCAGCCCGGGGAATGAGCAGTTCTTC.

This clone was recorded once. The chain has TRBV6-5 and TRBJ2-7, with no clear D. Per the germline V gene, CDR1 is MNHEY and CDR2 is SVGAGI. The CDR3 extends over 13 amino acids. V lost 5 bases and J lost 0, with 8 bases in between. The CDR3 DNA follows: TGTGCCAGCAGTGAAGCAGACTCCTACGAGCAGTACTTC. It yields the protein CASSEADSYEQYF.

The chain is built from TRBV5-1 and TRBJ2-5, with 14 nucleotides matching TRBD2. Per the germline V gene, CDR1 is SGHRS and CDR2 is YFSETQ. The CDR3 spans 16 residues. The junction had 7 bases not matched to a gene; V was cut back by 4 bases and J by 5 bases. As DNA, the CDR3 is TGCGCCAGCAGCGCGGGACTAGCGGGGGCCAGGGAGACCCAGTACTTC. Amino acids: CASSAGLAGARETQYF.

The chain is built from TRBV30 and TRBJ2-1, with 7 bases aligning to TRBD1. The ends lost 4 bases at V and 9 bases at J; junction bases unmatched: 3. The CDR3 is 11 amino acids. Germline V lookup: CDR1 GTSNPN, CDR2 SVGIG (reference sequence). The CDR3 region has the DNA TGTGCCTGGACCACAGGGGTTGAGCAGTTCTTC. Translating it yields CAWTTGVEQFF. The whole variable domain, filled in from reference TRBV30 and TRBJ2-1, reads SQTIHQWPATLVQPVGSPLSLECTVEGTSNPNLYWYRQAAGRGLQLLFYSVGIGQISSEVPQNLSASRPQDRQFILSSKKLLLSDSGFYLCAWTTGVEQFFGPGTRLTVL.

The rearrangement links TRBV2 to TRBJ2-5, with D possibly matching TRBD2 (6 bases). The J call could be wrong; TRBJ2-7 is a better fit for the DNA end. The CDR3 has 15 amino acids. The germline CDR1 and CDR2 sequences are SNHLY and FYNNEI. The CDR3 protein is CASRAGGNPSYEQYF. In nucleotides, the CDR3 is TGTGCCAGCAGGGCGGGCGGGAACCCCTCCTACGAGCAGTACTTC.

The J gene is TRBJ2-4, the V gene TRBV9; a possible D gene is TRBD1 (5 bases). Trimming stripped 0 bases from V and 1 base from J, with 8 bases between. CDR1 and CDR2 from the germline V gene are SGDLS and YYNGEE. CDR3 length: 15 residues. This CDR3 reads CASSVASGAKNIQYF. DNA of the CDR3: TGTGCCAGCAGCGTAGCTTCAGGGGCCAAAAACATTCAGTACTTC.

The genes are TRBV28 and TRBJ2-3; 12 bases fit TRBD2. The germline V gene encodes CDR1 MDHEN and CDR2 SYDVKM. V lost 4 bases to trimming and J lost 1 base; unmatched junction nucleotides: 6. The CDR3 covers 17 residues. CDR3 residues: CASSSRTSGDGTDTQYF. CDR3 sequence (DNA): TGTGCCAGCAGTTCCCGGACTAGCGGGGATGGCACAGATACGCAGTATTTT.